This paragraph covers one TCR beta chain sequence. How the authors handled the data: Amplification of reference gene primers was used by the study to estimate nucleated cell counts. Assay: immunoSEQ multiplex PCR; the TCRdb copy retains only in-frame clones and omits some. V, J and clone size derive from that table, while D and trimming were established from the DNA sequence. This table has just over 50,000 clones, about nine tenths appearing once. After removal of 5 bases from V and 0 bases from J, the junction contained 7 bases not matched to a gene. This CDR3 region has 16 residues. Germline V CDR1 and CDR2: SGHAT, FQNNGV. This sample is part of a study of blood T cell repertoires in COVID-19. Study-wide context: There were acute and convalescent COVID-19 samples, and they came from the United States, Italy and Spain. PBMCs, B-cell-depleted T cells, or T cells provided the cDNA or gDNA that made up the material.

This receptor was identified in a man aged 65-85 years with acute or convalescent COVID-19. The chain carries TRBV11-2 and TRBJ2-3; 8 bases fit TRBD1. Material: peripheral blood. For the CDR3, the DNA is TGTGCCAGCAGCCCTTGGACAGGGCTTAGCACAGATACGCAGTATTTT. Its translation: CASSPWTGLSTDTQYF.